This T cell receptor (beta chain) is from a study of shared clonotypes between healthy human individuals. TCRdb's copy holds only in-frame clones and misses some; the assay was immunoSEQ multiplex PCR. The sample carries about 1.1 million clones, 70% to 80% recorded once. A split of CD4+ cells into CD45RA+ naive and CD45RA-negative memory subsets was performed. The study's findings and limits: Relative to clonotypes present in all four donors, those not shared had lower generation probabilities.

With respect to this clone: Its antigen is unknown.

Sequenced material: memory CD4+ T cells from PBMCs. Subset: CD45RA-negative fraction. The sequence derives from a man aged 18-30 years in good health. Some clones in this sample may be carry-over from other donors' samples.

The CDR3 loop is CASSPERVLTDTQYF. CDR3 bases: TGTGCCAGCAGCCCCGAGCGGGTCCTCACAGATACGCAGTATTTT. V usage is TRBV7-9 and J usage is TRBJ2-3; perhaps TRBD2 as D (6 bases). Germline V gene sequence: CDR1 SEHNR, CDR2 FQNEAQ (reference sequence). V shed 5 bases and J shed 2 bases, with 14 bases lying between them. This CDR3 comprises 15 residues. The full variable domain, its missing parts supplied by reference TRBV7-9 and TRBJ2-3, is DTGVSQNPRHKITKRGQNVTFRCDPISEHNRLYWYRQTLGQGPEFLTYFQNEAQLEKSRLLSDRFSAERPKGSFSTLEIQRTEQGDSAMYLCASSPERVLTDTQYFGPGTRLTVL.